This TCR beta chain came from a study of blood T cell repertoires in COVID-19. At the level of the study: Acute-phase and convalescent COVID-19 samples originated in the United States, Italy and Spain. The cDNA or gDNA used as material had been derived from T cells, B-cell-depleted T cells, or PBMCs.

CDR1 and CDR2 (germline): MDHEN, SYDVKM. This CDR3 region has 18 residues. The V gene end was trimmed by 7 bases and the J gene end by 10 bases; junction bases not matched to a gene: 22. The authors' processing: Using reference gene primer amplification, nucleated cell counts were estimated. Here immunoSEQ multiplex PCR was the method, and the copy in TCRdb shows in-frame clones only, minus some. The V and J calls and clone size are taken from that table; D and trimming were inferred from the DNA. The sample lists approximately 54,000 clones, around nine tenths seen once, with 3% to 4.5% in the top ten.

This sequence joins TRBV28 and TRBJ1-6; 7 bases are a match to TRBD1. This clonotype was obtained from a man between 50 and 59 years old with acute or convalescent COVID-19. Sequences were obtained from peripheral blood. CDR3 sequence: CASTLEGGQSHLNSPLHF. CDR3 nucleotide sequence: TGTGCCAGCACCTTGGAGGGGGGACAGTCCCACCTCAACTCACCCCTCCACTTT.